This T cell receptor beta chain came from a study of human T cells and chemical hapten exposure. About the study: Per-sample TCR yield variability stemmed mainly from small pooled library volume differences.

During construction of the library, unique molecular identifiers were attached to individual cDNA molecules for quantitative, reproducible TCR counting. TCRdb fed the RACE reads into MiXCR, producing one record per CDR3 protein. The table lists roughly 120,000 distinct CDR3 sequences, approximately 10% of them singletons. Time point reported: healthy volunteer bleed at 2 weeks. Extraction yielded total RNA from whole blood (unfractionated). The V and J ends lost 4 bases and 6 bases, in that order; junction bases with no gene match: 11. The CDR3 totals 16 residues. Germline loops: CDR1 SGHRS, CDR2 YFSETQ.

V gene TRBV5-1 combines with J gene TRBJ2-2, with 8 nucleotides matching TRBD1. The source is a male donor in good health. Some clones in this sample may be carry-over from other donors' samples. The sequenced material came from whole blood. The CDR3 DNA sequence: TGCGCCAGCAGCCGAACTACCGGACAGGGATCCGGGGAGCTGTTTTTT. Residues: CASSRTTGQGSGELFF.